This TCR beta chain originates from a study of CD8+ T cells in alopecia areata. Overall study: The share of scalp area affected provided the severity score for treated patients.

This CDR3 comprises 14 residues. Trimming removed 4 bases from V and 5 bases from J; junction bases left unmatched: 9. Germline loops: CDR1 SQVTM, CDR2 ANQGSEA. Treatment: oral pan-JAK inhibitor, 5-10 mg twice daily. Extraction of RNA preceded its reverse transcription into cDNA, which served as the sequencing template. Using immunoSEQ multiplex PCR, the repertoire was profiled, and TCRdb retains in-frame clones only, with some absent. Altogether approximately 210,000 clones are present, about three fifths being singletons, with the ten largest covering approximately 1.3%. This TCR was sampled from a human donor with alopecia areata. This chain links TRBV29-1 with TRBJ2-3; 7 nucleotides agree with TRBD2. Sequencing was performed on CD4+ T cells sorted from blood, taken between weeks 49 and 50, from a patient treated with tofacitinib. CDR3 sequence: CSVGDRGEGDTQYF. The CDR3 DNA follows: TGCAGCGTTGGTGATAGAGGGGAGGGAGATACGCAGTATTTT.